This TCR beta chain was sequenced for a study of T cells after posttransplantation cyclophosphamide. Study-wide findings and caveats: Donor-recipient repertoire similarity was low at 1-2 months, rising over year one. TRB overlap between skin or GI tissue T cells and blood was limited.

CDR3 size: 15 residues. Germline CDR1 is MNHEY and CDR2 is SVGAGI. Trimming shortened V by 0 bases and J by 5 bases, and 13 bases separated the two germline ends. On this clone: Its antigen remains unknown.

Using immunoSEQ multiplex PCR, the repertoire was profiled, and TCRdb retains in-frame clones only, with some absent. The sample has about 46,000 clones, roughly nine tenths seen once; the top ten hold less than 3.5%. The chain uses TRBV6-5 and TRBJ1-2, with TRBD1 as a possible D gene (6 bases). Sequences were obtained from PBMCs. The clonotype comes from a woman between 45 and 65 years old in good health and a related stem cell transplant donor. The CDR3 reads CASSYSAGATYGYTF. The CDR3 bases are TGTGCCAGCAGTTACTCGGCAGGGGCCACGTATGGCTACACCTTC.